Presented here are 30 T cell receptor beta chains from one specimen sequenced in a study of T cell clonality in common variable immunodeficiency. The method was immunoSEQ multiplex PCR; TCRdb's version includes in-frame clones alone and lacks a portion of them. The table lists fewer than 40,000 clones, with no singletons. Study-wide findings and caveats: Common variable immunodeficiency TCR beta sequences reportedly had fewer deletions and N-nucleotide insertions.

Their antigens remain unidentified. The sample consisted of peripheral blood mononuclear cells. These receptors all come from a human donor with common variable immunodeficiency.

This clone was seen ten or more times. The covered CDR3 bases are TGTGCCAGCAGCTCGACAGCGGGCTATGGC. It is translated as CASSSTAGYG. The CDR3, in full, reads CASSSTAGYGYTF. The genes are TRBV5-5 and TRBJ1-2; a weak D match, TRBD1 (5 bases). The missing CDR3 end, 3 residues past where the read stops, is filled in from the germline J gene. The germline gives CDR1 SGHKS, CDR2 YYEKEE (reference sequence). Trimming took off 3 bases at V and 4 bases at J, with 10 bases between the two ends. This CDR3 is built from 13 residues.

Comments on this clone: The CDR3 extends 3 residues past the end of the read, so its final part is completed from the germline J gene. V gene TRBV7-9 combines with J gene TRBJ1-5; no clear D gene. The length of the CDR3 is 12 residues. The germline gives CDR1 SEHNR, CDR2 FQNEAQ (reference sequence). V dropped 5 bases and J dropped 3 bases, with 5 bases sitting between them. CDR3 DNA, as far as it was read: TGTGCCAGCAGCCGACACAATCAGCCC. It is translated as CASSRHNQP. The CDR3, in full, reads CASSRHNQPQHF.

This clone appeared a few times. Read sequence stops 3 residues before the CDR3 end, and the germline J gene provides the missing end. The chain joins TRBV6-2 or TRBV6-3 to TRBJ1-1; 8 positions match TRBD1. Germline CDR1 MNHEY, CDR2 SVGEGT. CDR3 length equals 12 residues. The CDR3 reads CASNNLDRAAFF. The sequenced CDR3 bases are TGTGCCAGCAACAACCTGGACAGGGCG.

On this clone: The missing CDR3 end, 3 residues past where the read stops, is filled in from the germline J gene. V usage is TRBV5-1 and J usage is TRBJ2-1, with 11 nucleotides matching TRBD1. V was pared by 4 bases and J by 9 bases, with 6 bases of the junction left unmatched. Germline V gives CDR1 SGHRS, CDR2 YFSETQ. This CDR3 is 14 amino acids long. The covered CDR3 bases are TGCGCCAGCAGCCCCGGGACAGGGGGATTTGAG. As protein: CASSPGTGGFE. The CDR3 in full is CASSPGTGGFEQFF.

The sample holds many counts of this clone. Read data end 3 residues before the CDR3 end; the end is taken from the germline J gene. The rearrangement joins TRBV29-1 to TRBJ1-1, with TRBD1 matching over 7 bases. Looked up from germline, CDR1 is SQVTM and CDR2 is ANQGSEA. The CDR3 consists of 13 residues. The sequenced part of the CDR3 DNA is TGCAGCGTTGATTTCGGGCAGGGGGTTGGA. Translating gives CSVDFGQGVG. The full CDR3 is CSVDFGQGVGAFF.

This clone was seen a few times. The read ends 3 residues before the CDR3 terminus; that terminus is restored from the germline J gene. V is TRBV18 and J is TRBJ1-1; tentative D call: TRBD1 (5 bases). The CDR3 is 12 amino acids. Germline V gene sequence: CDR1 KGHSH, CDR2 LQKENI. The part of the CDR3 DNA that was read is TGTGCCAGCTCACCGGTCCCAGGGGAA. Its translation is CASSPVPGE. The CDR3 reads in full as CASSPVPGEAFF.

The sample holds a few counts of this clone. The CDR3 is cut off 3 residues early in the read; its end comes from the germline J gene. The genes are TRBV18 and TRBJ1-1, with TRBD1 as a possible D gene (5 bases). Germline V CDR1 and CDR2: KGHSH, LQKENI. The CDR3 consists of 14 residues. CDR3 amino acids: CASSSQQTQEGAFF. The DNA read from the CDR3 is TGTGCCAGCTCATCCCAACAGACACAGGAGGGA.

Incomplete CDR3 DNA: TGTGCCTGGAGTGTCGGACAGGCCTACGAG. Protein: CAWSVGQAYE. Given in full, the CDR3 is CAWSVGQAYEQYF. V and J are TRBV30 and TRBJ2-7; the match to TRBD1 covers 7 bases. The read comes to an end 3 residues before the CDR3 does, leaving the germline J gene to fill in the end. The junction had 1 base not matched to a gene; V was cut back by 0 bases and J by 2 bases. Looked up from germline, CDR1 is GTSNPN and CDR2 is SVGIG (reference sequence). This CDR3 comprises 13 residues.

This clone came up many times. The observed sequence ends 3 residues before the CDR3 terminus, with the missing tail filled in from the germline J gene. The rearrangement uses TRBV5-1 and TRBJ1-2, with 11 bases identical to TRBD1. V gave up 0 bases and J gave up 6 bases; unmatched junction bases: 10. The CDR3 runs 17 residues. Germline values: CDR1 SGHRS, CDR2 YFSETQ. CDR3 protein: CASSLAGTGGLSHGYTF. Incomplete CDR3 DNA: TGCGCCAGCAGCTTGGCCGGGACAGGGGGGTTAAGTCATGGC.

This clone was detected ten times or more. From the germline J gene comes the end of the CDR3, since the read stops 3 residues before it. The rearrangement uses TRBV5-1 and TRBJ2-5, with D perhaps matching TRBD2 (6 bases). This CDR3 is 14 amino acids long. Per germline, CDR1 SGHRS and CDR2 YFSETQ. V gave up 0 bases and J gave up 2 bases, with 8 bases separating them. The DNA read from the CDR3 is TGCGCCAGCAGCTTGGGGGACTGGCAAGAGACC. Translated: CASSLGDWQET. The whole CDR3 protein is CASSLGDWQETQYF. Using reference TRBV5-1 and TRBJ2-5 for the parts outside the CDR3, the full variable domain is KAGVTQTPRYLIKTRGQQVTLSCSPISGHRSVSWYQQTPGQGLQFLFEYFSETQRNKGNFPGRFSGRQFSNSRSEMNVSTLELGDSALYLCASSLGDWQETQYFGPGTRLLVL.

Concerning this clone itself: The CDR3 end is not reached by the read, which stops 3 residues before it; the germline J gene fills it in. The rearrangement uses TRBV7-9 and TRBJ2-3; no firm D call. The CDR3 covers 11 residues. Germline CDR1 SEHNR, CDR2 FQNEAQ (reference sequence). The V end lost 7 bases, the J end lost 4 bases, and 6 bases lay between the germline ends. The sequenced CDR3 bases are TGTGCCAGCACCGCGGCAGATACG. It is translated as CASTAADT. The whole CDR3 region reads CASTAADTQYF.

On this clone itself: Sequencing ends 3 residues short of the CDR3 end; the germline J gene provides the rest. The rearrangement links TRBV19 to TRBJ1-5, with D unresolved. Germline lookup yields CDR1 LNHDA and CDR2 SQIVND (reference sequence). The CDR3 covers 11 residues. The V gene lost 5 bases and the J gene lost 6 bases, with 5 bases spanning the gap. Here the CDR3 reads CASSLGQPQHF. Partial CDR3 DNA: TGTGCCAGTAGTCTCGGTCAGCCC.

Comment on this clone: The read finishes 3 residues shy of the CDR3 end, and the germline J gene is used to complete it. The V call is TRBV18, the J call TRBJ2-3, with TRBD1 identical over 7 bases. V was pared by 6 bases and J by 0 bases, with 9 bases of the junction left unmatched. The germline gives CDR1 KGHSH, CDR2 LQKENI. The CDR3 has 16 residues. CDR3 DNA (partial): TGTGCCAGCTCGCCCCCGGGACAGATTAGCACAGATACG. It is translated as CASSPPGQISTDT. The whole CDR3 is CASSPPGQISTDTQYF.

This clone was counted a few times. The read terminates 3 residues before the CDR3 end, so the remaining end is supplied by the germline J gene. The rearrangement links TRBV20-1 to TRBJ2-7, with D tentatively TRBD2 (5 bases). Germline V gives CDR1 DFQATT, CDR2 SNEGSKA (reference sequence). Trimming removed 7 bases at V and 1 base at J, with 14 bases between. The CDR3 loop spans 13 amino acids. CDR3 amino acids: CSGKERGSYEQYF. The CDR3 bases that were read are TGCAGTGGCAAGGAACGAGGGTCCTACGAG.

Only a few counts were recorded for this clone. The read terminates 3 residues ahead of where the CDR3 ends, so the germline J gene completes it. This chain uses TRBV7-2 with TRBJ2-7, with 7 bases fitting TRBD1. The germline gives CDR1 SGHTA, CDR2 FQGNSA. CDR3 length: 14 amino acids. With 10 bases clipped from V and 2 bases from J, the junction kept 11 bases outside the gene matches. CDR3 DNA (partial): TGTGCCATCGCCAAACAGGGGTCAGCCTACGAG. It yields the protein CAIAKQGSAYE. The entire CDR3 reads CAIAKQGSAYEQYF.

This clone has a handful of counts. The CDR3 loop is CASSPMTGHTEAFF. The part of the CDR3 DNA that was read is TGTGCCAGCTCACCCATGACAGGGCACACTGAA. The chain combines TRBV18 with TRBJ1-1; TRBD1 matches at 7 bases. The sequenced fragment ends 3 residues before the CDR3 boundary, so the rest is inferred from the germline J gene. Germline CDR1 KGHSH, CDR2 LQKENI. V trimming: 3 bases; J trimming: 3 bases; junction bases outside the gene matches: 4. The CDR3 covers 14 residues.

With respect to this clone: With the read ending 3 residues before the CDR3 end, the germline J gene is used to fill in that end. The chain employs TRBV20-1 and TRBJ1-4, with D possibly being TRBD1 (5 bases). Per germline, CDR1 DFQATT and CDR2 SNEGSKA (reference sequence). The ends were cut back, 4 bases at V and 8 bases at J, with 20 bases in the middle. The CDR3 length is 15 residues. The CDR3 loop is CSAIRREDSEEKLFF. The CDR3 bases that were read are TGCAGTGCTATTCGCAGGGAGGATTCTGAAGAAAAA.

In this sample, this clone turned up many times. The read ends 3 residues before the CDR3 terminus; that terminus is restored from the germline J gene. The chain couples TRBV19 to TRBJ2-2, with D possibly matching TRBD1 (5 bases). V was cut by 7 bases and J by 1 base, with 10 bases left in between. Germline CDR1 and CDR2: LNHDA and SQIVND (reference sequence). CDR3 length equals 14 residues. CDR3 residues: CASMRQLNTGELFF. The covered CDR3 bases are TGTGCCAGTATGAGACAGCTGAACACCGGGGAG.

This clone was observed at least ten times. From the germline J gene comes the end of the CDR3, since the read stops 3 residues before it. The chain carries TRBV7-3 and TRBJ2-2; 9 bases agree with TRBD1. CDR1 and CDR2 from the germline V gene are SGHTA and FQGTGA. V was clipped by 5 bases and J by 1 base; unmatched bases: 5. This CDR3 spans 16 amino acids. The DNA read from the CDR3 is TGTGCCAGCAGCGATACGGGACAGGGGAACACCGGGGAG. It translates to CASSDTGQGNTGE. In full, the CDR3 reads CASSDTGQGNTGELFF.

This clone was recorded many times. Read coverage stops 3 residues before the CDR3 terminus; the germline J gene supplies the remainder. The V call is TRBV29-1, the J call TRBJ1-1; TRBD1 matches 7 bases. The length of the CDR3 is 12 residues. The V gene end was trimmed by 4 bases and the J gene end by 5 bases; junction bases not matched to a gene: 4. Germline V gene sequence: CDR1 SQVTM, CDR2 ANQGSEA. The covered CDR3 bases are TGCAGCGTTGGATTACAGGGGACTGAA. This sequence encodes CSVGLQGTE. Given in full, the CDR3 is CSVGLQGTEAFF.

This clone occurred a few times. The sequenced CDR3 bases are TGCAGCGTCGTACAGGGGCGGGACTATGGC. Translated: CSVVQGRDYG. The CDR3 as a whole reads CSVVQGRDYGYTF. This sequence joins TRBV29-1 and TRBJ1-2; TRBD1 aligns across 7 bases. The read gets to within 3 residues of the CDR3 end, and the germline J gene fills in the rest. Germline V gene sequence: CDR1 SQVTM, CDR2 ANQGSEA. The length of the CDR3 is 13 residues. V was pared by 6 bases and J by 3 bases, with 7 bases of the junction left unmatched. The full variable domain, completed using reference TRBV29-1 and TRBJ1-2, is SAVISQKPSRDICQRGTSLTIQCQVDSQVTMMFWYRQQPGQSLTLIATANQGSEATYESGFVIDKFPISRPNLTFSTLTVSNMSPEDSSIYLCSVVQGRDYGYTFGSGTRLTVV.

Turning to this clone: The read halts 3 residues ahead of the CDR3 end, with the missing end drawn from the germline J gene. The genes are TRBV19 and TRBJ1-1, with a possible D match to TRBD1 (5 bases). CDR3 length equals 15 residues. The germline V gene has CDR1 LNHDA and CDR2 SQIVND (reference sequence). The CDR3 DNA, read in part, is TGTGCCAGTAGTATTTGGGCCCCAGGGCGCGACGAA. Translated: CASSIWAPGRDE. The full CDR3 reads CASSIWAPGRDEAFF.

A word on this clone: The sequenced fragment ends 3 residues before the CDR3 boundary, so the rest is inferred from the germline J gene. The rearrangement joins TRBV7-3 to TRBJ2-1; 13 bases align to TRBD2. Germline V CDR1 and CDR2: SGHTA, FQGTGA. This CDR3 region has 22 residues. J gave up 8 bases and V 0 bases, and 22 bases lay outside the gene matches. Incomplete CDR3 DNA: TGTGCCAGCAGCTTAACGCCAGGATACCTGACTAGCGGGGGGTTTCTTGGGCATGAG. Residues: CASSLTPGYLTSGGFLGHE. The full CDR3 protein reads CASSLTPGYLTSGGFLGHEQFF.

This clone was observed many times. The read ends 3 residues before the CDR3 terminus; that terminus is restored from the germline J gene. The chain joins TRBV2 to TRBJ1-1; D gene uncertain. The CDR3 is made up of 12 amino acids. Germline values: CDR1 SNHLY, CDR2 FYNNEI. With 6 bases removed from V and 1 base from J, the gap between germline ends came to 6 bases. The sequenced CDR3 bases are TGTGCCAGCAGGAGACAGAACACTGAA. Translated: CASRRQNTE. In full, the CDR3 is CASRRQNTEAFF.

About this clone itself: Coverage ceases 3 residues before the CDR3 finishes, and the germline J gene fills in the end. The rearrangement links TRBV6-2 or TRBV6-3 to TRBJ1-4, with D hard to call. The germline CDR1 and CDR2 sequences are MNHEY and SVGEGT. The CDR3 covers 12 residues. Trimming pared 4 bases from V and 8 bases from J, leaving 8 bases between. The covered CDR3 bases are TGTGCCAGCAGTTCCTATTTCGAAAAA. Its translation: CASSSYFEK. The whole CDR3 protein is CASSSYFEKLFF.

This clone is judged medium-sized. The read ends 3 residues early relative to the CDR3; the germline J gene fills the gap. This sequence joins TRBV30 and TRBJ1-5; perhaps TRBD1 as D (6 bases). This CDR3 comprises 16 residues. V was clipped by 4 bases and J by 4 bases, with 20 bases between them. The V gene's germline CDR1 is GTSNPN and CDR2 SVGIG (reference sequence). The CDR3 bases that were read are TGTGCCTGGACCAACCCTTACGCAGGGGAAAATCAGCCC. It yields the protein CAWTNPYAGENQP. The whole CDR3 is CAWTNPYAGENQPQHF.

This clone was detected a few times. Read data end 3 residues before the CDR3 end; the end is taken from the germline J gene. This chain links TRBV7-9 with TRBJ2-3, with D possibly TRBD2 on 6 matching bases. Trimming shortened V by 11 bases and J by 0 bases, and 9 bases separated the two germline ends. The CDR3 totals 12 residues. Germline-derived CDR1 and CDR2 are SEHNR and FQNEAQ (reference sequence). The chain's CDR3 is CAGGASTDTQYF. The part of the CDR3 DNA that was read is TGTGCCGGAGGGGCTAGCACAGATACG.

Worth noting for this clone: The read terminates 3 residues before the CDR3 end, so the remaining end is supplied by the germline J gene. The chain employs TRBV2 and TRBJ1-2; 7 bases are shared with TRBD1. CDR1 is SNHLY, CDR2 FYNNEI, per germline. This CDR3 comprises 14 residues. The CDR3 DNA, read in part, is TGTGCCAGCAGCCAAATAGACAGGGCAGGCGGC. Translation: CASSQIDRAGG. The whole CDR3 reads CASSQIDRAGGYTF. Full variable domain (rest looked up from reference TRBV2 and TRBJ1-2): EPEVTQTPSHQVTQMGQEVILRCVPISNHLYFYWYRQILGQKVEFLVSFYNNEISEKSEIFDDQFSVERPDGSNFTLKIRSTKLEDSAMYFCASSQIDRAGGYTFGSGTRLTVV.

As regards this clone: The read comes to an end 3 residues before the CDR3 does, leaving the germline J gene to fill in the end. The V and J genes are TRBV20-1 and TRBJ2-3; TRBD2 matches at 13 bases. Germline CDR1 DFQATT, CDR2 SNEGSKA (reference sequence). J gave up 1 base and V 6 bases, and 10 bases lay outside the gene matches. The CDR3 runs to 17 residues. The sequenced part of the CDR3 DNA is TGCAGTGCACTTACTAGCGGGGGGGAATCGGGCACAGATACG. Encoded protein: CSALTSGGESGTDT. The whole CDR3 region reads CSALTSGGESGTDTQYF.

On this clone: The missing CDR3 end, 3 residues past where the read stops, is filled in from the germline J gene. The chain recombines TRBV19 with TRBJ2-3; 8 bases are a match to TRBD2. The CDR3 runs 15 residues. With V trimmed by 6 bases and J by 1 base, 6 bases remained unmatched. Looked up from germline, CDR1 is LNHDA and CDR2 is SQIVND (reference sequence). The DNA read from the CDR3 is TGTGCCAGTAGCGGGGCGGGGGGACGCACAGATACG. Protein sequence: CASSGAGGRTDT. The complete CDR3 protein is CASSGAGGRTDTQYF.